This paragraph covers one T cell receptor beta chain sequence. Its target is not known. The entry originates in a study of cytotoxic CD8 clonotypes in ibrutinib-treated CLL. Across the study: Of a cohort that held 11 relapsed/refractory and around 14 treatment-naive patients, approximately 18 were IGHV unmutated.

Produced via immunoSEQ multiplex PCR; TCRdb's table is partial and in-frame only. In the table there are about 80,000 clones, roughly 77% of which are singletons. General study points: Few clonotypes were public, and these shrank or held steady under treatment.

The sample in question was PBMCs, obtained after 12 months of ibrutinib treatment. The receptor was isolated from a human donor with chronic lymphocytic leukemia.

CDR3 loop: CASSADRGGYEQYF. The CDR3 coding sequence is TGTGCCAGTAGCGCAGACAGGGGGGGCTACGAGCAGTACTTC. This chain joins TRBV19 and TRBJ2-7, with 9 bases aligning to TRBD1. Germline-derived CDR1 and CDR2 are LNHDA and SQIVND (reference sequence). The CDR3 covers 14 residues. V dropped 6 bases and J dropped 3; count of bases not matched to a gene: 6.